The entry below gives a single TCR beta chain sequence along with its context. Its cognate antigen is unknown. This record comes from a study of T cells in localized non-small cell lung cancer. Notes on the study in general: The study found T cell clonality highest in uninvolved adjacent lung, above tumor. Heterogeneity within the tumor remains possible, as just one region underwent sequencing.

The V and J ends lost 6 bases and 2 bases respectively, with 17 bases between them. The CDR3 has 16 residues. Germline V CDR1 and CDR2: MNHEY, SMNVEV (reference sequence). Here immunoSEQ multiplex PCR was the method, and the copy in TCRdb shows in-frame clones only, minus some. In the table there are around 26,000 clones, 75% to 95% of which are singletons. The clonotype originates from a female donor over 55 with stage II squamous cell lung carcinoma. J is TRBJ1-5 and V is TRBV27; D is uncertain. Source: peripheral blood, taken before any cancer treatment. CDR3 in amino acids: CASRSERAGGNQPQHF. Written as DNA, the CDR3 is TGTGCCAGCAGATCGGAGCGGGCGGGTGGCAATCAGCCCCAGCATTTT.